These 18 T cell receptor beta chains were sequenced from one sample in a study of blood T cell repertoires in COVID-19. Profiling relied on immunoSEQ multiplex PCR, and the TCRdb table lists in-frame clones only, not all of them. The sample consists of 200,000 to 250,000 clones, nearly 90% of them appearing once. The sequencing input was peripheral blood. The receptors originated from a woman aged 18 to 35 who had recovered from COVID-19.

V gene TRBV6-5 combines with J gene TRBJ1-1; D is uncertain. V was cut by 7 bases and J by 1 base, with 10 bases left in between. Germline V gives CDR1 MNHEY, CDR2 SVGAGI. The CDR3 is made up of 13 amino acids. CDR3 sequence: CASTRLRNTEAFF. The DNA for the CDR3 is TGTGCCAGCACCCGTCTGAGGAACACTGAAGCTTTCTTT.

This chain uses TRBV2 with TRBJ2-1, with TRBD2 identical over 9 bases. With V trimmed by 4 bases and J by 6 bases, 7 bases remained unmatched. The CDR3 contains 15 residues. CDR1 is SNHLY and CDR2 is FYNNEI in the germline V gene. Here the CDR3 reads CASSASGNLFNEQFF. The CDR3 DNA sequence: TGTGCCAGCAGTGCTAGCGGGAACCTTTTCAATGAGCAGTTCTTC.

The CDR3 DNA sequence: TGTGCCAGCAGTTACCCCGTGGGGGGAGGAGAGACCCAGTACTTC. Translating gives CASSYPVGGGETQYF. The chain recombines TRBV6-5 with TRBJ2-5; tentatively, D is TRBD2 (6 bases). This CDR3 has 15 amino acids. V was pared by 2 bases and J by 4 bases, with 14 bases between. Germline V gene sequence: CDR1 MNHEY, CDR2 SVGAGI.

The J gene is TRBJ2-3, the V gene TRBV28; D possibly corresponds to TRBD2 (6 bases). V was clipped by 6 bases and J by 1 base, with 17 bases between them. The CDR3 contains 16 residues. From germline, CDR1 is MDHEN and CDR2 SYDVKM. In nucleotides, the CDR3 is TGTGCCAGCAGGTCCCTTGTGACGGGGGGCACAGATACGCAGTATTTT. Its translation is CASRSLVTGGTDTQYF. Combining the CDR3 with reference TRBV28 and TRBJ2-3 gives the whole variable domain DVKVTQSSRYLVKRTGEKVFLECVQDMDHENMFWYRQDPGLGLRLIYFSYDVKMKEKGDIPEGYSVSREKKERFSLILESASTNQTSMYLCASRSLVTGGTDTQYFGPGTRLTVL.

The CDR3 sequence is CASSEADRGRGSEQFF. The CDR3 coding sequence is TGTGCCAGCAGTGAAGCGGACAGGGGGCGTGGGAGTGAGCAGTTCTTC. The V and J genes are TRBV6-4 and TRBJ2-1, with 11 bases identical to TRBD1. Trimming cost V 3 bases and J 9 bases; bases outside gene matches: 10. This CDR3 is 16 amino acids long. Germline loops: CDR1 MRHNA, CDR2 SNTAGT.

The chain is built from TRBV7-6 and TRBJ2-7; D is unclear. The CDR3 extends over 14 amino acids. The germline V gene has CDR1 SGHVS and CDR2 FNYEAQ. The V end was cut by 1 base, the J end by 6 bases, with 13 bases between. The CDR3 nucleotides read TGTGCCAGCAGCTTAGGACCGGGTAGGAGCGAGCAGTACTTC. This translates into CASSLGPGRSEQYF.

The genes are TRBV7-9 and TRBJ2-7, with 8 nucleotides matching TRBD1. Germline V lookup: CDR1 SEHNR, CDR2 FQNEAQ (reference sequence). The ends lost 1 base at V and 6 bases at J; junction bases unmatched: 2. The CDR3 is 13 residues long. This CDR3 is CASSLEDRGEQYF. CDR3 bases: TGTGCCAGCAGCTTAGAAGACAGGGGCGAGCAGTACTTC.

The CDR3 coding sequence is TGTGCCAGCAGTTCCCCGGGACAGGGCTTCAACGAGCAGTACTTC. It codes for CASSSPGQGFNEQYF. The genes are TRBV6-6 and TRBJ2-7; 9 nucleotides line up with TRBD1. Trimming at V came to 4 bases and at J to 5 bases, leaving 9 bases not matched to a gene. The length of the CDR3 is 15 residues. Germline lookup yields CDR1 MNHNY and CDR2 SVGAGI (reference sequence).

The chain has TRBV7-3 and TRBJ1-1; D may be TRBD1 (5 bases). The V gene lost 8 bases and the J gene lost 4 bases, with 17 bases spanning the gap. The germline V gene has CDR1 SGHTA and CDR2 FQGTGA. The CDR3 is 14 residues long. CDR3 in amino acids: CASSPGGGSTEAFF. CDR3 DNA: TGTGCCAGCTCGCCCGGGGGTGGGAGCACTGAAGCTTTCTTT.

This rearrangement joins TRBV5-5 to TRBJ1-2; D unresolved. Germline CDR1 is SGHKS and CDR2 is YYEKEE (reference sequence). The CDR3 runs 15 residues. V was shortened by 0 bases and J by 4 bases, with 13 bases between the two germline ends. CDR3: CASSLVAESFYGYTF. CDR3 coding DNA: TGTGCCAGCAGCTTGGTTGCGGAGAGTTTCTATGGCTACACCTTC.

V is TRBV6-5 and J is TRBJ1-5; TRBD1 might be the D (6 bases). This CDR3 has 14 residues. The V end was cut by 8 bases, the J end by 1 base, with 12 bases between. The V gene's germline CDR1 is MNHEY and CDR2 SVGAGI. The CDR3: CASGGHISNQPQHF. The CDR3 DNA sequence: TGTGCCAGCGGGGGACACATCAGCAATCAGCCCCAGCATTTT.

The gene calls are TRBV28 and TRBJ1-1, with D perhaps TRBD1 (6 bases). Germline lookup yields CDR1 MDHEN and CDR2 SYDVKM. CDR3 length: 18 amino acids. Trimming took off 1 base at V and 0 bases at J, with 18 bases between the two ends. CDR3 protein: CASSLYAGGAFMNTEAFF. The DNA for the CDR3 is TGTGCCAGCAGTTTATACGCCGGGGGGGCGTTTATGAACACTGAAGCTTTCTTT.

This chain uses TRBV30 with TRBJ1-5, with 10 bases aligning to TRBD1. The CDR3 extends over 16 amino acids. The germline V gene has CDR1 GTSNPN and CDR2 SVGIG (reference sequence). The ends lost 5 bases at V and 3 bases at J; junction bases unmatched: 10. This chain's CDR3 is CAWDSSDRGFNQPQHF. CDR3 nucleotide sequence: TGTGCCTGGGACTCTTCGGACAGGGGGTTCAATCAGCCCCAGCATTTT.

The V call is TRBV12-5, the J call TRBJ2-7; TRBD1 matches 10 bases. The V gene's germline CDR1 is LGHNT and CDR2 FRNRAP. The CDR3 contains 17 residues. With 3 bases clipped from V and 3 bases from J, the junction kept 11 bases outside the gene matches. The CDR3 coding sequence is TGTGCTAGTGGTTTTTTTCGGGGACAGGGGCACGTCTACGAGCAGTACTTC. Translation gives CASGFFRGQGHVYEQYF. Based on the CDR3 plus reference TRBV12-5 and TRBJ2-7, the full variable domain is DARVTQTPRHKVTEMGQEVTMRCQPILGHNTVFWYRQTMMQGLELLAYFRNRAPLDDSGMPKDRFSAEMPDATLATLKIQPSEPRDSAVYFCASGFFRGQGHVYEQYFGPGTRLTVT.

This rearrangement joins TRBV4-3 to TRBJ2-3; 7 bases are shared with TRBD1. Germline-derived CDR1 and CDR2 are LGHNA and YSLEER. Unmatched junction bases numbered 12, after V lost 3 bases and J lost 0 bases. The CDR3 totals 18 residues. The CDR3 reads CASSHKGTGQASTDTQYF. CDR3 nucleotide sequence: TGCGCCAGCAGCCACAAGGGAACTGGACAGGCGAGCACAGATACGCAGTATTTT.

The chain couples TRBV9 to TRBJ2-1, with 7 nucleotides matching TRBD1. Trimming took 3 bases from V and 4 from J; bases not matched to a gene: 4. Germline V gene sequence: CDR1 SGDLS, CDR2 YYNGEE. This CDR3 has 14 amino acids. In nucleotides, the CDR3 is TGTGCCAGCAGCGATGGGACAGTATACAATGAGCAGTTCTTC. This gives the protein CASSDGTVYNEQFF.

J is TRBJ2-5 and V is TRBV5-1; weak D call: TRBD2 (5 bases). The germline V gene encodes CDR1 SGHRS and CDR2 YFSETQ. The CDR3 extends over 12 amino acids. V lost 4 bases and J lost 5, with 9 bases in between. The DNA for the CDR3 is TGCGCCAGCAGCCCGGGATGGGAGACCCAGTACTTC. Its protein is CASSPGWETQYF. Full variable domain (remainder filled in from reference TRBV5-1 and TRBJ2-5): KAGVTQTPRYLIKTRGQQVTLSCSPISGHRSVSWYQQTPGQGLQFLFEYFSETQRNKGNFPGRFSGRQFSNSRSEMNVSTLELGDSALYLCASSPGWETQYFGPGTRLLVL.

This clone was seen a single time. The rearrangement joins TRBV7-2 to TRBJ1-1, with 8 bases aligning to TRBD1. The CDR3 is 15 amino acids. Trimming at V came to 5 bases and at J to 4 bases, leaving 9 bases not matched to a gene. The germline CDR1 and CDR2 sequences are SGHTA and FQGNSA. CDR3 protein: CASSRTGLRGTEAFF. The CDR3 region has the DNA TGTGCCAGCAGCCGGACAGGGCTGAGAGGCACTGAAGCTTTCTTT.